The next 10 T cell receptor beta chains were all read from a single sample in a study of cytomegalovirus exposure and HLA in healthy donors. Primers: 60 Vbeta forward and 13 Jbeta reverse. Here immunoSEQ multiplex PCR was the method, and the copy in TCRdb shows in-frame clones only, minus some. The data show fewer than 85,000 clones, with around 79% seen just once and around 5.4% held by the top ten. The sample was PBMCs. Receptors originate from a male donor in good health and CMV-seropositive.

This rearrangement joins TRBV9 to TRBJ1-1; TRBD1 might be the D (5 bases). The CDR3 is made up of 15 amino acids. Trimming took off 4 bases at V and 6 bases at J, with 19 bases between the two ends. Germline CDR1 is SGDLS and CDR2 is YYNGEE. The chain's CDR3 is CASSFQGGEFPEAFF. CDR3 in DNA: TGTGCCAGCAGCTTCCAAGGAGGGGAGTTTCCTGAAGCTTTCTTT.

This clone was found once. The gene calls are TRBV10-3 and TRBJ2-5; D possibly corresponds to TRBD1 (6 bases). This CDR3 has 15 residues. Germline CDR1 ENHRY, CDR2 SYGVKD. V was trimmed by 3 bases and J by 2 bases, leaving 13 bases between them. CDR3 protein: CAISEQGTGQETQYF. For the CDR3, the DNA is TGTGCCATCAGTGAACAGGGTACGGGGCAAGAGACCCAGTACTTC.

The rearrangement uses TRBV5-5 and TRBJ1-1; perhaps TRBD1 as D (5 bases). Trimming left V 5 bases short and J 3 bases short, with 20 bases between. CDR1 and CDR2 from the germline V gene are SGHKS and YYEKEE (reference sequence). The CDR3 sequence is 16 residues long. CDR3 region: CASSVGGTKFDTEAFF. The CDR3 DNA reads as TGTGCCAGCAGTGTTGGAGGGACTAAGTTCGACACTGAAGCTTTCTTT.

The chain recombines TRBV7-3 with TRBJ2-7; 7 nucleotides match TRBD1. The trim removed 3 bases at V and 2 bases at J, leaving 10 bases unmatched. This CDR3 has 16 residues. CDR1 is SGHTA and CDR2 is FQGTGA in the germline V gene. The chain's CDR3 is CASSLRMSGQTYEQYF. CDR3 sequence (DNA): TGTGCCAGCAGCTTGAGGATGTCGGGACAGACCTACGAGCAGTACTTC.

V usage is TRBV11-1 and J usage is TRBJ2-7; perhaps TRBD1 as D (6 bases). Trimming left V 0 bases short and J 2 bases short, with 11 bases between. In germline, CDR1 is SGHAT, CDR2 FQDESV (reference sequence). The CDR3 contains 15 residues. CDR3 DNA: TGTGCCAGCAGCTTAGCCGGGACACCAACCTACGAGCAGTACTTC. It codes for CASSLAGTPTYEQYF.

The chain employs TRBV7-2 and TRBJ2-7; 7 bases are a match to TRBD2. CDR1 SGHTA and CDR2 FQGNSA come from the germline V gene. CDR3 size: 16 residues. The V and J ends lost 0 bases and 7 bases, in that order; junction bases with no gene match: 12. The CDR3 DNA follows: TGTGCCAGCAGCTTAGCGGTCTCTACTAGGGGAGGGGAGCAGTACTTC. Its translation is CASSLAVSTRGGEQYF. Together with reference TRBV7-2 and TRBJ2-7, the CDR3 gives the full variable domain: GAGVSQSPSNKVTEKGKDVELRCDPISGHTALYWYRQSLGQGLEFLIYFQGNSAPDKSGLPSDRFSAERTGGSVSTLTIQRTQQEDSAVYLCASSLAVSTRGGEQYFGPGTRLTVT.

This chain connects TRBV19 to TRBJ2-1; TRBD1 aligns across 8 bases. This CDR3 has 14 residues. Germline values: CDR1 LNHDA, CDR2 SQIVND (reference sequence). J gave up 9 bases and V 5 bases, and 9 bases lay outside the gene matches. The CDR3: CASSFTQGALEQFF. CDR3 nucleotide sequence: TGTGCCAGTAGTTTCACCCAGGGGGCACTTGAGCAGTTCTTC.

In nucleotides, the CDR3 is TGCGCCAGCAGCTTGCAAGAGACTGGAAACACCATATATTTT. As protein: CASSLQETGNTIYF. The J gene is TRBJ1-3, the V gene TRBV5-1; D is unresolved. The V end lost 1 base, the J end lost 2 bases, and 7 bases lay between the germline ends. Germline V CDR1 and CDR2: SGHRS, YFSETQ. The CDR3 consists of 14 residues.

The chain uses TRBV15 and TRBJ2-7, with 11 positions matching TRBD1. The V gene end was trimmed by 3 bases and the J gene end by 5 bases; junction bases not matched to a gene: 3. The CDR3 spans 14 residues. Per germline, CDR1 LNHNV and CDR2 YYDKDF (reference sequence). Here the CDR3 reads CATSSGDRGDEQYF. The CDR3 bases are TGTGCCACCAGCAGCGGGGACAGGGGGGACGAGCAGTACTTC.

This clone was found once. The chain joins TRBV5-8 to TRBJ1-1, with D tentatively TRBD1 (6 bases). V shed 2 bases and J shed 5 bases, with 10 bases lying between them. CDR1 and CDR2 (germline): SGHTS, YDEGEE. The CDR3 contains 13 residues. The CDR3 region has the DNA TGTGCCAGCAGCTTCTACAGGGAGACTGAAGCTTTCTTT. This codes for CASSFYRETEAFF.